These 30 T cell receptor beta chains were all obtained from the same sample, sequenced in a study of blood T cell repertoires in COVID-19. TCRdb's copy holds only in-frame clones and misses some; the assay was immunoSEQ multiplex PCR. This sample yields fewer than 150,000 clones, of which over 70% are seen a single time; 15% to 25% belongs to the top ten. Sequenced input: peripheral blood. These receptors came from a man at least 80 years old with acute or convalescent COVID-19.

V usage is TRBV14 and J usage is TRBJ2-4, with D possibly being TRBD1 (5 bases). The CDR3 totals 14 residues. CDR1 and CDR2 (germline): SGHDN, FVKESK. V gave up 4 bases and J gave up 7 bases, with 14 bases separating them. Here the CDR3 DNA reads TGTGCCAGCAGCCCCCTAGGCCCAGGGAACATTCAGTACTTC. Translating it yields CASSPLGPGNIQYF.

The chain uses TRBV3-1 (or the pseudogene TRBV3-2) and TRBJ2-1, with 13 bases that match TRBD2. V was clipped by 4 bases and J by 5 bases; unmatched bases: 5. The CDR3 runs 16 residues. Per germline, CDR1 LGHDT and CDR2 YNNKEL (reference sequence). This chain's CDR3 is CASSLPGLAGNNEQFF. In DNA form, the CDR3 reads TGTGCCAGCAGCCTCCCGGGACTAGCGGGGAACAATGAGCAGTTCTTC.

This clone was recorded a few times. The J gene is TRBJ2-4, the V gene TRBV5-1; unclear D gene. The V and J ends lost 0 bases and 5 bases respectively, with 9 bases between them. From germline, CDR1 is SGHRS and CDR2 YFSETQ. The CDR3 spans 14 residues. CDR3 DNA sequence: TGCGCCAGCAGCTTGGCTACCGTCGAAAACATTCAGTACTTC. Its translation: CASSLATVENIQYF.

This clone was observed a handful of times. This chain links TRBV7-2 with TRBJ2-2, with TRBD2 as a possible D gene (6 bases). Germline CDR1 SGHTA, CDR2 FQGNSA. V lost 6 bases, J lost 0 bases, and 11 bases lay in between. The length of the CDR3 is 15 residues. The CDR3 protein is CASRGGLSNTGELFF. The CDR3 DNA reads as TGTGCCAGCAGGGGGGGACTCTCGAACACCGGGGAGCTGTTTTTT.

This sequence joins TRBV6-5 and TRBJ2-5, with D maybe TRBD2 (7 bases). Trimming took 6 bases from V and 5 from J, leaving 19 bases between them. Germline lookup yields CDR1 MNHEY and CDR2 SVGAGI. CDR3 length equals 15 residues. The CDR3 sequence: CASSLGGFQGETQYF. The DNA of the CDR3 is TGTGCCAGCAGCCTGGGGGGGTTCCAGGGGGAGACCCAGTACTTC.

The chain uses TRBV5-6 and TRBJ2-4, with D uncertain. Germline CDR1 reads SGHDT; CDR2 reads YYEEEE. The germline V and J ends were trimmed by 0 bases and 8 bases, with 9 bases remaining between them. CDR3 size: 13 residues. The CDR3 is CASSLDMVDIQYF. For the CDR3, the DNA is TGTGCCAGCAGCTTGGACATGGTGGACATTCAGTACTTC.

This sequence joins TRBV3-1 (or the pseudogene TRBV3-2) and TRBJ1-1; no clear D. Germline CDR1 and CDR2: LGHDT and YNNKEL (reference sequence). The CDR3 is made up of 15 amino acids. V was pared by 0 bases and J by 3 bases, with 11 bases between. The CDR3 reads CASSQDRGPDTEAFF. In DNA, the CDR3 is TGTGCCAGCAGCCAAGACCGGGGTCCGGACACTGAAGCTTTCTTT.

The rearrangement uses TRBV23-1 and TRBJ2-7; possible D gene TRBD1, 6 bases. TRBV23-1 is labeled an ORF, and its function is uncertain. V lost 3 bases to trimming and J lost 3 bases, with 24 bases between them. This CDR3 region has 18 residues. CDR3 sequence (DNA): TGCGCCAGCAGTCATAGTTCGTGGGGGCCTATAGAAGACTACGAGCAGTACTTC. Amino acid sequence: CASSHSSWGPIEDYEQYF.

The chain combines TRBV5-4 with TRBJ1-2, with TRBD1 matching 7 bases. This CDR3 contains 18 residues. CDR1 and CDR2 (germline): SGHNT, YYREEE (reference sequence). The ends lost 1 base at V and 3 bases at J; junction bases unmatched: 15. This chain's CDR3 is CASSLLRGRGLADYGYTF. CDR3 bases: TGTGCCAGCAGCTTGTTGAGGGGAAGGGGGCTCGCGGACTATGGCTACACCTTC.

This chain joins TRBV1 and TRBJ1-2; TRBD1, the D gene given by the table, was not confirmed from the DNA. TRBV1 is listed as a pseudogene. The CDR3 has 11 residues. The CDR3 nucleotides read TGCACCAGCAGACGACAGTATGGCTACACCTTC. Protein: CTSRRQYGYTF.

V gene TRBV7-2 combines with J gene TRBJ2-4; tentative D call: TRBD1 (6 bases). Germline V gene sequence: CDR1 SGHTA, CDR2 FQGNSA. Trimming stripped 1 base from V and 8 bases from J, with 18 bases between. CDR3 length: 16 residues. CDR3 bases: TGTGCCAGCAGCTTAGGGGCGGGCAGGGGAATGGACATTCAGTACTTC. This sequence encodes CASSLGAGRGMDIQYF.

The rearrangement joins TRBV6-5 to TRBJ2-3, with TRBD2 matching over 8 bases. CDR1 is MNHEY, CDR2 SVGAGI, per germline. The CDR3 is 15 amino acids. Trimming took 2 bases from V and 4 from J; bases not matched to a gene: 5. DNA of the CDR3: TGTGCCAGCAGTTACCGGACTAGCCTACCAGATACGCAGTATTTT. Translated, it gives CASSYRTSLPDTQYF.

This rearrangement joins TRBV4-1 to TRBJ1-1; D is possibly TRBD1 (6 bases). The germline V gene encodes CDR1 MGHRA and CDR2 YSYEKL. V dropped 1 base and J dropped 0 bases, with 9 bases sitting between them. The CDR3 runs 15 residues. The CDR3 spells CASSQGRDMNTEAFF. The CDR3 region has the DNA TGCGCCAGCAGCCAAGGTAGGGACATGAACACTGAAGCTTTCTTT.

This clone showed up just once. The chain is built from TRBV19 and TRBJ1-2, with TRBD1 matching over 7 bases. V gave up 5 bases and J gave up 8 bases; unmatched junction bases: 14. The CDR3 sequence is 15 residues long. CDR1 and CDR2 from the germline V gene are LNHDA and SQIVND (reference sequence). The CDR3 is CASSPPGIRQGGYTF. The CDR3, as DNA: TGTGCCAGTAGTCCACCCGGAATCCGACAGGGCGGCTACACCTTC.

The chain joins TRBV27 to TRBJ1-2, with 9 nucleotides matching TRBD1. V lost 3 bases to trimming and J lost 4 bases; unmatched junction nucleotides: 0. Germline V gene lookup returns CDR1 MNHEY and CDR2 SMNVEV (reference sequence). This CDR3 has 13 amino acids. In nucleotides, the CDR3 is TGTGCCAGCAGTTTGGGACAGGGCTATGGCTACACCTTC. Protein product: CASSLGQGYGYTF.

In regard to this clone: The junction departs from germline at one end; a sequencing error may be responsible. The chain combines TRBV9 with TRBJ2-1; TRBD1 aligns across 7 bases. This CDR3 comprises 12 residues. Looked up from germline, CDR1 is SGDLS and CDR2 is YYNGEE. The CDR3 coding sequence is TGTGCCAGCAGCACCGGGACAGCCCGTATCCTCTTC. Encoded protein: CASSTGTARILF.

The V and J genes are TRBV18 and TRBJ2-1; TRBD1 matches at 8 bases. The CDR3 spans 15 residues. Per germline, CDR1 KGHSH and CDR2 LQKENI. The ends lost 3 bases at V and 1 base at J; junction bases unmatched: 2. CDR3 sequence reads: CASSPTGVSYNEQFF. DNA for the CDR3: TGTGCCAGCTCACCGACAGGGGTATCCTACAATGAGCAGTTCTTC.

For the CDR3, the DNA is TGTGCCAGTAGTCAAGCAGGGGACCGTAGTACCCAGTACTTC. Translating it yields CASSQAGDRSTQYF. The chain recombines TRBV19 with TRBJ2-5, with D possibly TRBD1 on 6 matching bases. Per germline, CDR1 LNHDA and CDR2 SQIVND (reference sequence). CDR3 length equals 14 residues. V gave up 5 bases and J gave up 8 bases, with 18 bases separating them.

The J gene is TRBJ1-2, the V gene TRBV5-5; D gene unclear. The germline CDR1 and CDR2 sequences are SGHKS and YYEKEE (reference sequence). The CDR3 runs to 14 residues. Trimming took off 0 bases at V and 2 bases at J, with 8 bases between the two ends. The CDR3 DNA follows: TGTGCCAGCAGCTTGGGACAAATAAACTATGGCTACACCTTC. This encodes CASSLGQINYGYTF. Drawing the rest from reference TRBV5-5 and TRBJ1-2, the complete variable domain is DAGVTQSPTHLIKTRGQQVTLRCSPISGHKSVSWYQQVLGQGPQFIFQYYEKEERGRGNFPDRFSARQFPNYSSELNVNALLLGDSALYLCASSLGQINYGYTFGSGTRLTVV.

CDR3 nucleotide sequence: TGTGCCAGTAGTGAAACTTCAGGGGTTGGCAATCAGCCCCAGCATTTT. As protein: CASSETSGVGNQPQHF. The chain recombines TRBV19 with TRBJ1-5, with D perhaps matching TRBD1 (6 bases). From germline, CDR1 is LNHDA and CDR2 SQIVND (reference sequence). Trimming removed 5 bases at V and 2 bases at J, with 16 bases between. The CDR3 covers 16 residues.

The J gene is TRBJ2-1, the V gene TRBV18, with D possibly being TRBD2 (6 bases). Trimming stripped 0 bases from V and 7 bases from J, with 7 bases between. Germline CDR1 is KGHSH and CDR2 is LQKENI. This CDR3 contains 13 residues. CDR3 DNA sequence: TGTGCCAGCTCACCACCGCGGGGAAATGAGCAGTTCTTC. It translates to CASSPPRGNEQFF.

This chain uses TRBV11-2 with TRBJ2-2; a possible D gene is TRBD1 (5 bases). Germline CDR1 reads SGHAT; CDR2 reads FQNNGV. CDR3 length: 15 amino acids. V was shortened by 1 base and J by 5 bases, with 11 bases between the two germline ends. In nucleotides, the CDR3 is TGTGCCAGCAGCTTAGTCAGGGTAGATACCGGGGAGCTGTTTTTT. Protein product: CASSLVRVDTGELFF.

This CDR3 reads CASSPTRSQETQYF. The CDR3, as DNA: TGTGCCAGCAGCCCCACGAGGTCCCAAGAGACCCAGTACTTC. This chain joins TRBV7-9 and TRBJ2-5; D remains ambiguous. The CDR3 runs to 14 residues. V lost 5 bases and J 1 base, leaving 11 bases between the germline ends. The germline gives CDR1 SEHNR, CDR2 FQNEAQ (reference sequence).

This clone was detected a few times. The rearrangement joins TRBV2 to TRBJ1-1; D uncertain. Deletions cut 6 bases from V and 0 bases from J, with 2 bases between. Looked up from germline, CDR1 is SNHLY and CDR2 is FYNNEI. This CDR3 contains 11 residues. The CDR3: CASSLNTEAFF. The CDR3 nucleotides read TGTGCCAGCAGCTTGAACACTGAAGCTTTCTTT.

The chain uses TRBV2 and TRBJ2-5; 7 nucleotides align to TRBD2. Germline trimming cut 7 bases from V and 5 bases from J; bases unmatched to any gene: 7. Germline lookup yields CDR1 SNHLY and CDR2 FYNNEI. The CDR3 contains 13 residues. CDR3 in DNA: TGTGCCAGCATGGGGGGGACCGGGGAGACCCAGTACTTC. Translating it yields CASMGGTGETQYF.

The table lists this clone with a count of one. The DNA of the CDR3 is TGTGCCAGCTCGCCCGTCTTACAGGGCTCCCAGTACTTC. Translated, it gives CASSPVLQGSQYF. The chain recombines TRBV18 with TRBJ2-5; D is perhaps TRBD1 (6 bases). The CDR3 loop spans 13 amino acids. Trimming removed 6 bases from V and 9 bases from J, with 17 bases in between. Germline loops: CDR1 KGHSH, CDR2 LQKENI.

The chain joins TRBV14 to TRBJ1-4, with no clear D. The CDR3 length is 13 residues. V dropped 1 base and J dropped 8 bases, with 8 bases sitting between them. CDR1 is SGHDN and CDR2 is FVKESK in the germline V gene. The CDR3, as DNA: TGTGCCAGCAGCCAAGGAGAACGGGAAAAACTGTTTTTT. Protein product: CASSQGEREKLFF.

The table lists this clone with a few counts. The chain employs TRBV7-6 and TRBJ1-1; the D is unclear. Germline lookup yields CDR1 SGHVS and CDR2 FNYEAQ. Trimming stripped 2 bases from V and 4 bases from J, with 8 bases between. The CDR3 runs to 13 residues. The CDR3 reads CASSLQVSTEAFF. The CDR3 DNA reads as TGTGCCAGCAGCTTACAGGTCTCCACTGAAGCTTTCTTT.

The chain has TRBV6-5 and TRBJ2-7; 7 bases match TRBD1. Germline V CDR1 and CDR2: MNHEY, SVGAGI. CDR3 length equals 15 residues. Trimming cost V 6 bases and J 0 bases; bases outside gene matches: 8. The CDR3 DNA reads TGTGCCAGCAGGCGACAGGGAACCCACTCCTACGAGCAGTACTTC. The encoded protein is CASRRQGTHSYEQYF.

V usage is TRBV4-1 and J usage is TRBJ1-4, with TRBD1 matching 7 bases. J was trimmed by 5 bases and V by 8 bases; bases with no gene match: 14. CDR1 is MGHRA, CDR2 YSYEKL, per germline. The CDR3 covers 16 residues. The CDR3 reads CASSKGQLSTNEKLFF. The CDR3 DNA is TGCGCCAGCTCTAAGGGACAGCTGTCTACAAATGAAAAACTGTTTTTT.